This T cell receptor beta chain is from a study of T cells after yellow fever vaccination. Trimming pared 7 bases from V and 8 bases from J, leaving 17 bases between. The germline gives CDR1 MNHNY, CDR2 SVGAGI (reference sequence). The CDR3 has 13 amino acids. This clonotype showed up many times. Its antigen remains unidentified. Researchers made TCR cDNA using 5'RACE template switching, and this step added a universal primer site and UMIs. TCRdb reanalysed the 5' RACE reads using MiXCR and keeps one entry per CDR3 protein. This table has around 140,000 distinct CDR3 sequences, over 7% appearing once. Findings of the study overall: In post-booster samples, most primary-vaccination clones reappeared (roughly 96% CD4, about 90% CD8). Compared with primary, the secondary response was weaker and peaked at day 5, not 15. Just a small share of clonotypes turned up in the CD4 compartment as well as the CD8 compartment.

This sequence was found in a man in his thirties or forties who received the YFV17D yellow fever vaccine. This chain uses TRBV6-6 with TRBJ1-2; no clear D. The sample was CD4+ T cells sorted from PBMCs, taken 5 days after the yellow fever booster vaccination. The CDR3 protein is CASNLDEAIGYTF. CDR3 sequence (DNA): TGTGCCAGCAACCTAGACGAGGCTATAGGCTACACCTTC.